These T cell receptor beta chains were read from a single sample in a study of beta chain features in type 1 diabetes. Sequenced by immunoSEQ multiplex PCR; TCRdb stores in-frame clones only, minus some. The repertoire holds roughly 730,000 clones, with 13% as singletons. The sequenced material came from naive CD4+ T cells from blood. The receptors were gathered from a man between 18 and 29 years old with type 1 diabetes. Each CDR3 is given with its conserved first and last residue. Fields, in order: CDR3 protein, CDR3 DNA, D gene, clone size, J gene, V gene. The D gene is left open where the match is weak. Size values are once, few and many counts, or a class for expanded clones, and some rows have none.

CASTRGLAGGEQYF | TGTGCCAGTACCCGCGGACTAGCGGGGGGCGAGCAGTACTTC | TRBD2 | . | TRBJ2-7 | TRBV13
CSVRPPKARTDTQYF | TGCAGCGTGCGTCCCCCCAAGGCTCGCACAGATACGCAGTATTTT | . | . | TRBJ2-3 | TRBV29-1
CSDRQGPGSTDTQYF | TGCAGCGACCGACAGGGGCCCGGTAGCACAGATACGCAGTATTTT | TRBD1 | . | TRBJ2-3 | TRBV29-1
CASNSGSSGSYNEQFF | TGTGCCAGCAACTCCGGCAGTTCGGGCTCCTACAATGAGCAGTTCTTC | . | . | TRBJ2-1 | TRBV6-6
CASSKAGGGTQYF | TGTGCCAGCAGCAAAGCCGGGGGAGGTACGCAGTATTTT | . | . | TRBJ2-3 | TRBV7-9
CASSSQRGGNLGYTF | TGTGCCAGCAGCTCCCAGCGAGGGGGGAATCTTGGCTACACCTTC | . | few | TRBJ1-2 | TRBV7-9
CASRTGTVPYGYTF | TGTGCCAGTAGGACCGGGACTGTCCCCTATGGCTACACCTTC | . | few | TRBJ1-2 | TRBV19
CAWSPGGEAFF | TGTGCCTGGAGTCCGGGGGGTGAAGCTTTCTTT | . | . | TRBJ1-1 | TRBV30
CASSPPAYEQYF | TGCGCCAGCAGCCCCCCCGCCTACGAGCAGTACTTC | . | . | TRBJ2-7 | TRBV4-1
CASSTTGSYTF | TGTGCCAGCAGCACCACAGGGAGCTACACCTTC | . | . | TRBJ1-2 | TRBV6-5
CASSLQGNIQYF | TGTGCCAGCAGCTTACAGGGAAACATTCAGTACTTC | . | . | TRBJ2-4 | TRBV6-1
CASSSQRGGIGELFF | TGTGCCAGCAGCTCCCAGCGGGGGGGTATCGGGGAGCTGTTTTTT | TRBD2 | . | TRBJ2-2 | TRBV11-2
CAWTVFTEAFF | TGTGCCTGGACTGTTTTTACTGAAGCTTTCTTT | . | . | TRBJ1-1 | TRBV30
CAISEAQGNEKLFF | TGTGCCATCAGTGAGGCACAGGGGAATGAAAAACTGTTTTTT | TRBD1 | few | TRBJ1-4 | TRBV10-3
CASSFDWGPDVWNEQFF | TGTGCCAGCAGCTTCGACTGGGGGCCCGACGTATGGAATGAGCAGTTCTTC | . | few | TRBJ2-1 | TRBV7-9
CASSQIPVDRGDEQYF | TGCGCCAGCAGCCAAATACCAGTCGACAGGGGGGACGAGCAGTACTTC | TRBD1 | . | TRBJ2-7 | TRBV5-1
CASSPTGGVSYEQYF | TGTGCCAGCTCCCCCACAGGGGGCGTCTCCTACGAGCAGTACTTC | TRBD1 | few | TRBJ2-7 | TRBV18
CASSERQVQETQYF | TGTGCCAGCAGTGAGCGGCAGGTTCAAGAGACCCAGTACTTC | . | . | TRBJ2-5 | TRBV2
CASSLTGGNTGELFF | TGTGCCAGCAGCCTGACAGGGGGCAACACCGGGGAGCTGTTTTTT | TRBD1 | . | TRBJ2-2 | TRBV6-4
CASTLSGGPLYEQYF | TGTGCCAGCACCCTCAGTGGAGGGCCACTCTACGAGCAGTACTTC | . | few | TRBJ2-7 | TRBV7-9
CASSLVWTGGNSPLHF | TGTGCCAGCAGTTTGGTTTGGACAGGGGGTAATTCACCCCTCCACTTT | TRBD1 | . | TRBJ1-6 | TRBV27
CASSAISGGSDTQYF | TGCGCCAGCAGCGCTATAAGCGGGGGGTCAGATACGCAGTATTTT | TRBD2 | . | TRBJ2-3 | TRBV5-1
CASSPGSTTGSYEQYF | TGTGCCAGCTCACCAGGCAGCACGACAGGCTCCTACGAGCAGTACTTC | . | few | TRBJ2-7 | TRBV18
CACWPGGWDSPLHF | TGTGCCTGCTGGCCCGGGGGGTGGGATTCACCCCTCCACTTT | . | . | TRBJ1-6 | TRBV30
CAWRRLAATYEQYF | TGTGCCTGGAGACGACTAGCGGCTACCTACGAGCAGTACTTC | TRBD2 | . | TRBJ2-7 | TRBV30
CATSRDGRTGLEDGYTF | TGTGCCACCAGCAGAGATGGCCGGACAGGGCTTGAGGATGGCTACACCTTC | TRBD1 | few | TRBJ1-2 | TRBV15
CASSLQDLHNSPLHF | TGTGCCAGCAGCTTACAGGATCTCCATAATTCACCCCTCCACTTT | . | . | TRBJ1-6 | TRBV7-9
CSVGSWAQRGYTF | TGCAGCGTTGGGTCTTGGGCACAAAGGGGCTACACCTTC | . | . | TRBJ1-2 | TRBV29-1
CASSEVEGRSPLHF | TGTGCCAGCAGTGAAGTTGAGGGACGCTCACCCCTCCACTTT | . | few | TRBJ1-6 | TRBV6-1
CASSAPPGQQETQYF | TGTGCCAGCAGCGCACCGCCGGGACAACAAGAGACCCAGTACTTC | . | few | TRBJ2-5 | TRBV7-2
CSVERGLYQETQYF | TGCAGCGTTGAAAGGGGGTTGTACCAAGAGACCCAGTACTTC | . | few | TRBJ2-5 | TRBV29-1
CASSRDVYNYGYTF | TGTGCCAGCAGCCGGGACGTTTATAACTATGGCTACACCTTC | . | . | TRBJ1-2 | TRBV7-2
CASSLQVLNYGYTF | TGCGCCAGCAGCTTGCAGGTCCTTAACTATGGCTACACCTTC | . | few | TRBJ1-2 | TRBV5-1
CAWTRQGAGEKLFF | TGTGCCTGGACAAGACAGGGGGCTGGAGAAAAACTGTTTTTT | TRBD1 | few | TRBJ1-4 | TRBV30
CASSYSNRGGSNEQFF | TGTGCCAGCAGTTACTCGAACAGGGGGGGGTCCAATGAGCAGTTCTTC | . | few | TRBJ2-1 | TRBV6-5
CASSFPGELFF | TGTGCCAGCAGCTTCCCCGGGGAGCTGTTTTTT | . | . | TRBJ2-2 | TRBV7-9
CAWVRSWGGGELFF | TGTGCCTGGGTTCGGTCTTGGGGTGGCGGGGAGCTGTTTTTT | . | few | TRBJ2-2 | TRBV30
CAAGRVSYNEQFF | TGTGCCGCGGGGCGGGTATCATACAATGAGCAGTTCTTC | . | . | TRBJ2-1 | TRBV6-5
CASSQDSPTNTGELFF | TGTGCCAGCAGCCAAGATTCGCCAACTAACACCGGGGAGCTGTTTTTT | . | few | TRBJ2-2 | TRBV14
CSVGGHFSNQPQHF | TGCAGCGTTGGAGGACACTTCAGCAATCAGCCCCAGCATTTT | . | few | TRBJ1-5 | TRBV29-1
CASSQTQAGNEQFF | TGTGCCAGCAGTCAGACCCAGGCCGGGAATGAGCAGTTCTTC | . | . | TRBJ2-1 | TRBV7-2
CAWNGLLFTEAFF | TGTGCCTGGAATGGACTCTTATTCACTGAAGCTTTCTTT | . | . | TRBJ1-1 | TRBV30
CASSLVWGLRDNEQFF | TGTGCCAGCAGCTTAGTGTGGGGGCTGAGGGATAATGAGCAGTTCTTC | . | few | TRBJ2-1 | TRBV7-2